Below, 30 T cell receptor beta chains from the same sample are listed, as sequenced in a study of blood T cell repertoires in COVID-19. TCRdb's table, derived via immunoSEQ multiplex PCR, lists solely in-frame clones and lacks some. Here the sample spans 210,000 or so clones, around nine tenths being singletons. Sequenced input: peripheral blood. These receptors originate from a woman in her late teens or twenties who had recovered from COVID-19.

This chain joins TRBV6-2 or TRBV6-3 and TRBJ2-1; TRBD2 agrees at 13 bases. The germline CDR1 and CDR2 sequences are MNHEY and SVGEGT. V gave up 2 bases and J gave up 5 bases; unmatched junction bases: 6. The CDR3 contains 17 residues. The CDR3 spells CASSYRPGLAGDNEQFF. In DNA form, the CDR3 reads TGTGCCAGCAGTTACAGGCCCGGACTAGCGGGAGACAATGAGCAGTTCTTC.

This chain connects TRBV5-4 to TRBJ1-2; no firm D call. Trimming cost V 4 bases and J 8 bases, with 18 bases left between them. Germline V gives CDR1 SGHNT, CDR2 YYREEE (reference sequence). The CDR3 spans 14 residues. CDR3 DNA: TGTGCCAGCAGCCAGGACGGGAGTGATATGGGCTACACCTTC. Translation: CASSQDGSDMGYTF. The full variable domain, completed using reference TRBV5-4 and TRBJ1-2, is ETGVTQSPTHLIKTRGQQVTLRCSSQSGHNTVSWYQQALGQGPQFIFQYYREEENGRGNFPPRFSGLQFPNYSSELNVNALELDDSALYLCASSQDGSDMGYTFGSGTRLTVV.

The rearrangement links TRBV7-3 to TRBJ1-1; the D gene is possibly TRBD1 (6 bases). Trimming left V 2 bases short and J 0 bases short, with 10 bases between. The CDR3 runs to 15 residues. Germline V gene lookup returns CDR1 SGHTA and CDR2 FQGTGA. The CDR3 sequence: CASSLEAGVNTEAFF. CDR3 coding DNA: TGTGCCAGCAGCTTAGAGGCAGGGGTGAACACTGAAGCTTTCTTT.

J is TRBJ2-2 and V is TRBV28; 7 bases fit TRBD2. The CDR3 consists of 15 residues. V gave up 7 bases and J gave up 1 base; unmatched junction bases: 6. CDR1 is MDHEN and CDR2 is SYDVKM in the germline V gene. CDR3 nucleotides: TGTGCCAGCATACGAGGCGGGGGGAACACCGGGGAGCTGTTTTTT. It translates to CASIRGGGNTGELFF.

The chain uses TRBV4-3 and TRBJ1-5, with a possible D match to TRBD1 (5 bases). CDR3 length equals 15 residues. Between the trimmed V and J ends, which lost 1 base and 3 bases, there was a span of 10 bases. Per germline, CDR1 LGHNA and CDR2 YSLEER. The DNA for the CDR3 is TGCGCCAGCAGCCAAGGTTCAGGGAACAATCAGCCCCAGCATTTT. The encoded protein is CASSQGSGNNQPQHF.

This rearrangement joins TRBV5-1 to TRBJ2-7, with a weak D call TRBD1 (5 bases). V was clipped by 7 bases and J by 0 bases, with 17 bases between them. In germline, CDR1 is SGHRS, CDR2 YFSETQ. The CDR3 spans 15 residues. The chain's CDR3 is CASGPGSFSSYEQYF. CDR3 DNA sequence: TGCGCCAGCGGCCCAGGGTCCTTCAGCTCCTACGAGCAGTACTTC.

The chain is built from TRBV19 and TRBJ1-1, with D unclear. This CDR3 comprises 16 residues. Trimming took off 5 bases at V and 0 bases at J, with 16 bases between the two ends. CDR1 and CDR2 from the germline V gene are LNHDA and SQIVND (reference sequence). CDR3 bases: TGTGCCAGTAGTCTAGGGAGGATGGAAGTGAACACTGAAGCTTTCTTT. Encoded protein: CASSLGRMEVNTEAFF.

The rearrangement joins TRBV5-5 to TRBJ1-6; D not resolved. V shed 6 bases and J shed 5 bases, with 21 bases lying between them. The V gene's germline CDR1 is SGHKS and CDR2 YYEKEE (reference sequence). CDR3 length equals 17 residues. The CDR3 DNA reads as TGTGCCAGCACCCGCCTCACACGGACTCCTAATAATTCACCCCTCCACTTT. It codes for CASTRLTRTPNNSPLHF.

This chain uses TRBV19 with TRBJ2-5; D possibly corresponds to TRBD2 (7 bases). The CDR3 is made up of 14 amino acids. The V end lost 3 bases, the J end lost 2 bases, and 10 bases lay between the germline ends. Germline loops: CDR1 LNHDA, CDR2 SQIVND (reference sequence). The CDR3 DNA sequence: TGTGCCAGTAGTATGAGGGGGGGACAAGAGACCCAGTACTTC. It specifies CASSMRGGQETQYF.

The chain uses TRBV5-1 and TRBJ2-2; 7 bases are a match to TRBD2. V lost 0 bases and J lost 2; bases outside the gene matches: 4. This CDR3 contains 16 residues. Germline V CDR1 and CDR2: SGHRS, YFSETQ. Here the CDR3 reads CASSLVSGINTGELFF. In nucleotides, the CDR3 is TGCGCCAGCAGCTTGGTGAGCGGGATTAACACCGGGGAGCTGTTTTTT.

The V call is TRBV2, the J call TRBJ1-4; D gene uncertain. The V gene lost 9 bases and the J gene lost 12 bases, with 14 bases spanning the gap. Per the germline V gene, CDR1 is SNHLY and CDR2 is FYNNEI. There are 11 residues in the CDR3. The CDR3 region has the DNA TGTGCCAGTACCGACTTGGGAGAACTGTTTTTT. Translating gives CASTDLGELFF.

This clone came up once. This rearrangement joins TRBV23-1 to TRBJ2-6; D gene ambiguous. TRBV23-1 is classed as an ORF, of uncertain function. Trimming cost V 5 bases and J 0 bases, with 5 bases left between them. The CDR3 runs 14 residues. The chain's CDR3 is CASSSYSGANVLTF. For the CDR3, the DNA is TGCGCCAGCAGTTCCTACTCTGGGGCCAACGTCCTGACTTTC.

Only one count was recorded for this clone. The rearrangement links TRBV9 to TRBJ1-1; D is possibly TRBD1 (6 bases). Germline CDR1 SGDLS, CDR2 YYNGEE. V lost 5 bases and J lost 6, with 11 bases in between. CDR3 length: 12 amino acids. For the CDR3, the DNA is TGTGCCAGCAGGAATCGGACAGCTGAAGCTTTCTTT. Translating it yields CASRNRTAEAFF.

Written as DNA, the CDR3 is TGTGCCAGCAGTTTAGTTCAGGCGACTGAAGCTTTCTTT. It is translated as CASSLVQATEAFF. The chain uses TRBV12-3 or TRBV12-4 and TRBJ1-1; D is unclear. V lost 1 base to trimming and J lost 5 bases, with 8 bases between them. CDR3 length equals 13 residues.

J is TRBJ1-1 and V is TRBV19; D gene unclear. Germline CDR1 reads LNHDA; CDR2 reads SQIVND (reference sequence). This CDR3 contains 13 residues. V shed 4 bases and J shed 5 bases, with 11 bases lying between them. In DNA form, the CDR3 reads TGTGCCAGTAGTAACGCGGGGAGGACTGAAGCTTTCTTT. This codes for CASSNAGRTEAFF.

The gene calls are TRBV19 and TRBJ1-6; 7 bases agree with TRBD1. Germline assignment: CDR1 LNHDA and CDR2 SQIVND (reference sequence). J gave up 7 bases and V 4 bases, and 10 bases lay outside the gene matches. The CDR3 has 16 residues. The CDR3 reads CASSTFFGTENSPLHF. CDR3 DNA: TGTGCCAGTAGTACATTCTTCGGGACAGAGAATTCACCCCTCCACTTT.

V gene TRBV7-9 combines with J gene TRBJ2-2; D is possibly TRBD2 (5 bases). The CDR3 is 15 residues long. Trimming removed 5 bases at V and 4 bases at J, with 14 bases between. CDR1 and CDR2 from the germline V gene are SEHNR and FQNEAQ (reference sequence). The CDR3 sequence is CASSPDERATGELFF. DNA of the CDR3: TGTGCCAGCAGCCCGGACGAGAGGGCCACCGGGGAGCTGTTTTTT.

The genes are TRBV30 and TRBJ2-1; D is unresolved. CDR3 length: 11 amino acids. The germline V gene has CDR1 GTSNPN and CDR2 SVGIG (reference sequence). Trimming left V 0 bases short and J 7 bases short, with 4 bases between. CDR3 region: CAWSVRNEQFF. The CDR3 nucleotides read TGTGCCTGGAGTGTGAGGAATGAGCAGTTCTTC. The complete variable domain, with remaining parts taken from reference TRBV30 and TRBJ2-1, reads SQTIHQWPATLVQPVGSPLSLECTVEGTSNPNLYWYRQAAGRGLQLLFYSVGIGQISSEVPQNLSASRPQDRQFILSSKKLLLSDSGFYLCAWSVRNEQFFGPGTRLTVL.

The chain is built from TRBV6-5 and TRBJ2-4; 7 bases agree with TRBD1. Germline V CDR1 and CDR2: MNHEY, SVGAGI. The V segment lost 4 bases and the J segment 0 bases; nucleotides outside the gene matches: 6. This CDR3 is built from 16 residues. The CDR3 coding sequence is TGTGCCAGCAGTTTTACAGGGGAGCTAGCCAAAAACATTCAGTACTTC. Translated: CASSFTGELAKNIQYF.

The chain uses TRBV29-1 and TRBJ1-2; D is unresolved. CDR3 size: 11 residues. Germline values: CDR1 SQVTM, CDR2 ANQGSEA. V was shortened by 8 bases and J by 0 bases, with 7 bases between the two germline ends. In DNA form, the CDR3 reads TGCAGCACGGTAGCTAACTATGGCTACACCTTC. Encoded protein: CSTVANYGYTF.

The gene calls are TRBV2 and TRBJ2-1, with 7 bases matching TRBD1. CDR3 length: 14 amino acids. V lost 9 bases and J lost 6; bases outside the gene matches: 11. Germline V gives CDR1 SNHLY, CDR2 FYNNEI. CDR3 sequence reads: CASLRWGQPNEQFF. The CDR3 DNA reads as TGTGCCAGTCTGAGGTGGGGACAGCCCAATGAGCAGTTCTTC.

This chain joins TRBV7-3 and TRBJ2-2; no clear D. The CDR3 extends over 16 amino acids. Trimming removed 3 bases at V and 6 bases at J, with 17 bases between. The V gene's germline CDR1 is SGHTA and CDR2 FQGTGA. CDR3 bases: TGTGCCAGCAGCTTGTTGGCGGCACGAAAGGCCGGGGAGCTGTTTTTT. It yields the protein CASSLLAARKAGELFF.

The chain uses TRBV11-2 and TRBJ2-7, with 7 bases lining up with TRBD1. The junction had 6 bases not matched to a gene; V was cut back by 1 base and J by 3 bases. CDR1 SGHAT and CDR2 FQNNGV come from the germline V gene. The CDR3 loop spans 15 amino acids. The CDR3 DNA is TGTGCCAGCAGCTTAGCAGGGGACAGATTCTACGAGCAGTACTTC. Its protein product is CASSLAGDRFYEQYF.

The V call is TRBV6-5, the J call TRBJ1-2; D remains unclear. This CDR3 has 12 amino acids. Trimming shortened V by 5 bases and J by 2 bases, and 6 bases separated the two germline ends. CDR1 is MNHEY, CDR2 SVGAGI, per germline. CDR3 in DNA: TGTGCCAGCAGTCCTTTCAACTATGGCTACACCTTC. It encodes CASSPFNYGYTF.

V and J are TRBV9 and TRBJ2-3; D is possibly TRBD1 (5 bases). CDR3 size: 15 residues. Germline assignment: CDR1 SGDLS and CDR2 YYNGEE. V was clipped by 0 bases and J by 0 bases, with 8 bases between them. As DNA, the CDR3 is TGTGCCAGCAGCGTAGAGGGGCTCAGCACAGATACGCAGTATTTT. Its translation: CASSVEGLSTDTQYF.

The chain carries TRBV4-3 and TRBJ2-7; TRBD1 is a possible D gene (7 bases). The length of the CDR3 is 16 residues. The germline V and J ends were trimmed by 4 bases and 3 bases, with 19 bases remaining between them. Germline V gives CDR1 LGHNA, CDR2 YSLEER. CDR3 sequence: CASSPETAGGFYEQYF. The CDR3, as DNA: TGCGCCAGCAGCCCTGAGACGGCAGGGGGGTTCTACGAGCAGTACTTC.

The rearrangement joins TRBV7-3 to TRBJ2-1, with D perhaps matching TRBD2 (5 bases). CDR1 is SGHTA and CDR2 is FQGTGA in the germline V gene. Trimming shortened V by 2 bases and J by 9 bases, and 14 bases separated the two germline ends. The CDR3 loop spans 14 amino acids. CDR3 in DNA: TGTGCCAGCAGCTTATCTAGCCGGGGAGTTGAGCAGTTCTTC. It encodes CASSLSSRGVEQFF. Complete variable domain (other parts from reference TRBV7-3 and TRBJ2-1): GAGVSQTPSNKVTEKGKYVELRCDPISGHTALYWYRQSLGQGPEFLIYFQGTGAADDSGLPNDRFFAVRPEGSVSTLKIQRTERGDSAVYLCASSLSSRGVEQFFGPGTRLTVL.

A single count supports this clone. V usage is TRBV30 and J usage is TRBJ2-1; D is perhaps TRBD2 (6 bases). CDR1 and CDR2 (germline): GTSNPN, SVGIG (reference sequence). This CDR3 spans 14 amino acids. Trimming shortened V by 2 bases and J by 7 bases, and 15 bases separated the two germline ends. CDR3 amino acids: CAWSFGPAGNEQFF. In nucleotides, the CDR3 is TGTGCCTGGAGTTTTGGCCCGGCGGGGAATGAGCAGTTCTTC. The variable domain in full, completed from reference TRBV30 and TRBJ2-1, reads SQTIHQWPATLVQPVGSPLSLECTVEGTSNPNLYWYRQAAGRGLQLLFYSVGIGQISSEVPQNLSASRPQDRQFILSSKKLLLSDSGFYLCAWSFGPAGNEQFFGPGTRLTVL.

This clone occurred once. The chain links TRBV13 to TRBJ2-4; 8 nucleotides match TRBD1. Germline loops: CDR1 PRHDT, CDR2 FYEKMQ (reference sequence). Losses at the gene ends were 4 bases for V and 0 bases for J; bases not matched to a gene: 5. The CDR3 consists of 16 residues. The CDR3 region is CASSSGTGLAKNIQYF. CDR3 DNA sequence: TGTGCCAGCAGCTCAGGGACAGGCTTAGCCAAAAACATTCAGTACTTC.

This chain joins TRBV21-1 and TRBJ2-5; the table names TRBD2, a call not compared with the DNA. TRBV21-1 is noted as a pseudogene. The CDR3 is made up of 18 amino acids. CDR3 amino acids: CASSKKTSGRAFQETQYF. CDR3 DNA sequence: TGTGCCAGCAGCAAAAAGACTAGCGGGAGGGCTTTCCAAGAGACCCAGTACTTC.